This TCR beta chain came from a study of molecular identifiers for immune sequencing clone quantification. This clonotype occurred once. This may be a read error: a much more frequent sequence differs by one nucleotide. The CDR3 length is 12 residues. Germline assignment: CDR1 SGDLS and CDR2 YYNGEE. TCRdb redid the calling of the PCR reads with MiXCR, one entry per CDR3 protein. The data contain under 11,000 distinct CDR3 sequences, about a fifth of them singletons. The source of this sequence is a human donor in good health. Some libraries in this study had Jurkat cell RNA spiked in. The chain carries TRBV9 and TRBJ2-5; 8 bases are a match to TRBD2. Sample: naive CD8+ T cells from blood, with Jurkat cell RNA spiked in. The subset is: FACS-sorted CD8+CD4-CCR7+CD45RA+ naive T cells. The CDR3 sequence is CARSGGSGTQYF. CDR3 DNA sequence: TGTGCCAGAAGCGGGGGAAGCGGGACCCAGTACTTC.